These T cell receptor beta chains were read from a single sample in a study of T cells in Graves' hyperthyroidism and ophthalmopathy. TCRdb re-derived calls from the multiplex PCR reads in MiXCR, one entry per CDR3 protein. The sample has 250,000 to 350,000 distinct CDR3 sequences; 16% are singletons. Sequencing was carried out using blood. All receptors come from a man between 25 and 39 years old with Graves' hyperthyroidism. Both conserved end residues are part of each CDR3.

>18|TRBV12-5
CASGLAFTSGSAYNEQFF
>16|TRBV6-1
CASRVLSGGSYNEQFF
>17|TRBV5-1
CASSYGSGTGGTDTQYF
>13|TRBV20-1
CSARGTGSYEQYF
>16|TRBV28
CASTLAGQGAHQPQHF
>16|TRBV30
CASVRTGGKTSRGAFF
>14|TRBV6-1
CASKEAPFLYGYTF
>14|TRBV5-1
CASSVGQRRTEAFF
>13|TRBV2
CAGDKGFDNEQFF
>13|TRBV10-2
CAKSTSLGDEQFF
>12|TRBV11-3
CASSSGIGELFF
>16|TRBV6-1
CASSFAVGRDTGELFF
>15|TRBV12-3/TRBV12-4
CASSTGTEITGELFF
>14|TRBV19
CASSITLASGEQYF
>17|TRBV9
CASSVVKSGRTTGELFF
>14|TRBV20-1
CSAPSGGRGQPQHF
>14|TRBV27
CASSGTGHTGELFF
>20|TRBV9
CASSKRGTSGTKGNTGELFF
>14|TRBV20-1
CSARGDSAIEKLFF
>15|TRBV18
CASSPAIDRNTEAFF
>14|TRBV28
CASKMRLAQDIQYF
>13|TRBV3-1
CASSQDLPDTQYF
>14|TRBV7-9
CASLPARGPGELFF
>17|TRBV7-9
CASSPVPGQGTNTEAFF
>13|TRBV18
CASSPSLEDTQYF
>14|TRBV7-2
CASIQGLSYNEQFF
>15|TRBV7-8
CASNPSGSVGETQYF
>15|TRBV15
CATSRGGIGTDTQYF
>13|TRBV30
CAWSVSQAYEQYF
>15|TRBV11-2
CASSSDRAYSYEPYF
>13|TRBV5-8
CASSWGGAVGYTF
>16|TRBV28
CASSTVGQGLAYEQYF
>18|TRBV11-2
CASSSSPGPLYGGETQYF
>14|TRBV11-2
CASSLTGQGYGYTF
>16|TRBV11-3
CASSLAPGLGSYEQFF
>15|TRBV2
CASSFSSGNTGELFF
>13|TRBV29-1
CSVRTGLGQPQHF
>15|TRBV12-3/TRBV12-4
CASSSPGHETYEQYF
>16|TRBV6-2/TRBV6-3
CASQEHQRLETDGYTF
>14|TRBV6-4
CASSNGLGGDTQYF
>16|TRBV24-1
CATSSGDGSSYNEQFF
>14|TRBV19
CASIIASGPGELFF
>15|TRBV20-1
CSARAWGGADYEQYF
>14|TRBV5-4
CASSLEGASYGYTF
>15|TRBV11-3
CASSTAGTRSYEQYF
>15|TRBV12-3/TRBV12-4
CASSLSTGETDTQYF
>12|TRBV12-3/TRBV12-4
CASSPNPYEQYF
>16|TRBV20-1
CSARGASGVRTDTQYF
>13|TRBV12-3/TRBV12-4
CASSFLSLAEAFF
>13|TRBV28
CASSTGVWETQYF
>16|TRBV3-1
CASSQEWDSGSDEQFF
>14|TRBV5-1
CASSLGDLNQPQHF
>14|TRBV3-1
CASSPGPTGETQYF
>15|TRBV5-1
CASSSPGTGYNEQFF
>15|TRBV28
CASRPSAGNLEKLFF
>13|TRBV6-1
CASRRTENTEAFF
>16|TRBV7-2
CASSSRRTSGPYEQYF
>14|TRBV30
CAWSGRRDRRKLFF
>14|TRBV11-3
CASRQGGNAGELFF
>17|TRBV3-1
CASSYRLGTSDGNEQYF